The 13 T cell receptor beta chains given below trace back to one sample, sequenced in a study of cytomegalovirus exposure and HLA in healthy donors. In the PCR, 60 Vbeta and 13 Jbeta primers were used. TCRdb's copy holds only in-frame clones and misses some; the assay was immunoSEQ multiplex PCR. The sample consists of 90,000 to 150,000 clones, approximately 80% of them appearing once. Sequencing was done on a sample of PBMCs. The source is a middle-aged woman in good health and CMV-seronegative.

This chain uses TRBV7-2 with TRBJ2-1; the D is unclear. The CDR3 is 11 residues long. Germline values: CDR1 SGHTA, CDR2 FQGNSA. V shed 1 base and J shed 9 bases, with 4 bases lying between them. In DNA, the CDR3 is TGTGCCAGCAGCTTAGATAGTGAGCAGTTCTTC. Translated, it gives CASSLDSEQFF.

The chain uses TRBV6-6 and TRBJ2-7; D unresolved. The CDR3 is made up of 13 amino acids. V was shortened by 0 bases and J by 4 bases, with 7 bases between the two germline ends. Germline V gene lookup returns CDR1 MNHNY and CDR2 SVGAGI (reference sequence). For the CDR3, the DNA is TGTGCCAGCAGTTACTCGAGGATATACGAGCAGTACTTC. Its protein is CASSYSRIYEQYF.

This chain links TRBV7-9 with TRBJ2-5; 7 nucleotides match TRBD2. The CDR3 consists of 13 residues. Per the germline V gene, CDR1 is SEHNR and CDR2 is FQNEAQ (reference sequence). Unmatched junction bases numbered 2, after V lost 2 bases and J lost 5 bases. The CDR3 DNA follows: TGTGCCAGCAGCTTAACCGGGGGGGAGACCCAGTACTTC. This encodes CASSLTGGETQYF.

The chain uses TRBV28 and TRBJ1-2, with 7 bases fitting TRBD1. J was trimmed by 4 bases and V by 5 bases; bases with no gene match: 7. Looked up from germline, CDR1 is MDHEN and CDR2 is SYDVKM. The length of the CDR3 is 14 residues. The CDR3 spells CASSDPDRVYGYTF. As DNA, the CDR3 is TGTGCCAGCAGTGATCCTGACAGGGTCTATGGCTACACCTTC.

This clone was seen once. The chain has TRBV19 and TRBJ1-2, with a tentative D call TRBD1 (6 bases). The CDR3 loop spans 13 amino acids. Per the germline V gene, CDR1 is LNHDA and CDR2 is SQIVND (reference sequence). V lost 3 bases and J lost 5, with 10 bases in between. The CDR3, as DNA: TGTGCCAGTAGTATTACAGGGACGTATGGCTACACCTTC. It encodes CASSITGTYGYTF.

CDR3 residues: CASSQDGNRGFTDGYTF. The CDR3, as DNA: TGCGCCAGCAGCCAAGATGGGAACAGGGGGTTTACTGATGGCTACACCTTC. The chain uses TRBV4-1 and TRBJ1-2; TRBD1 matches 8 bases. V lost 0 bases to trimming and J lost 6 bases; unmatched junction nucleotides: 12. The CDR3 runs 17 residues. Germline V gene lookup returns CDR1 MGHRA and CDR2 YSYEKL.

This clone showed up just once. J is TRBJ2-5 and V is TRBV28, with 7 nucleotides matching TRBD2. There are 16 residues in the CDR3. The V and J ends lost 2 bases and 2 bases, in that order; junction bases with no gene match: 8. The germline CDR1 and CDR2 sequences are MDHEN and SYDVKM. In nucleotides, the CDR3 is TGTGCCAGCAGTTTACTACCTGGGACTAAGCAAGAGACCCAGTACTTC. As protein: CASSLLPGTKQETQYF.

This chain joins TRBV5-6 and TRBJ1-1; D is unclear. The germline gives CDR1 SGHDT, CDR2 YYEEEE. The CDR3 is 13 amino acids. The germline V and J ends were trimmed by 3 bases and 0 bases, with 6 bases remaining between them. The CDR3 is CASSSVVNTEAFF. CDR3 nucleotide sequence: TGTGCCAGCAGCTCGGTGGTGAACACTGAAGCTTTCTTT.

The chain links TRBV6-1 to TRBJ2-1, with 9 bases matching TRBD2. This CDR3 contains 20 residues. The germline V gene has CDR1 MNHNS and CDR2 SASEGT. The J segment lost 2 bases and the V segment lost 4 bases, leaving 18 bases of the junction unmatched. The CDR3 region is CASSAPGLAGFSSAYNEQFF. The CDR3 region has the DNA TGTGCCAGCAGTGCGCCCGGCCTAGCGGGATTCTCCTCCGCCTACAATGAGCAGTTCTTC.

In DNA form, the CDR3 reads TGTGCCAGCAGGGTCATGGGGGGTTACGAGCAGTACTTC. Translated: CASRVMGGYEQYF. The chain recombines TRBV27 with TRBJ2-7; possibly TRBD2 for D (6 bases). The CDR3 is made up of 13 amino acids. CDR1 is MNHEY and CDR2 is SMNVEV in the germline V gene (reference sequence). Trimming took 6 bases from V and 4 from J, leaving 13 bases between them.

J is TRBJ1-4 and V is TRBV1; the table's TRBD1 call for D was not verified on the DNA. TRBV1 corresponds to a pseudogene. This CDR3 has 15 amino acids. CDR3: CTSSRATPKDEKLFF. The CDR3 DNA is TGCACCAGCAGCCGGGCGACACCGAAGGATGAAAAACTGTTTTTT.

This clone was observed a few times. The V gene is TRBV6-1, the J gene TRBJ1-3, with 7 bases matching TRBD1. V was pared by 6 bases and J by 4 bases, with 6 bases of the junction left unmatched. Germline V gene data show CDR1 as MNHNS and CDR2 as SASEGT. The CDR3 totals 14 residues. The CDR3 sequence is CASRTGLSGNTIYF. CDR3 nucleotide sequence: TGTGCCAGCAGGACAGGGTTGTCAGGAAACACCATATATTTT.

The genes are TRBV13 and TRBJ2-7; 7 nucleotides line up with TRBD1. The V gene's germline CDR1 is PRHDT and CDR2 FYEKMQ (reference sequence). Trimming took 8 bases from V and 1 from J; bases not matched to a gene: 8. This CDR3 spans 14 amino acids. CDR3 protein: CASSPGTASYEQYF. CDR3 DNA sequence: TGTGCCAGCTCACCCGGGACAGCTTCCTACGAGCAGTACTTC.